Shown below are 3 T cell receptor beta chains from a single sample sequenced in a study of human T cells and chemical hapten exposure. Time point defined: patch test 3, about 24 weeks after DPC sensitization. Treatment here: therapeutic diphenylcyclopropenone sensitization with weekly scalp DPC. TCRdb redid the calling of the RACE reads with MiXCR, one entry per CDR3 protein. The sample consists of 150,000 to 200,000 distinct CDR3 sequences, about 25% of them appearing once. The starting material was whole blood, obtained in connection with sensitization to the hapten diphenylcyclopropenone (DPC). These receptors were obtained from a woman between 35 and 50 years old with alopecia areata. Some clones in this sample may be carry-over from other donors' samples.

The rearrangement joins TRBV6-5 to TRBJ1-1; 9 nucleotides agree with TRBD1. The CDR3 length is 13 residues. V shed 1 base, J shed 11 bases, and the junction held 5 bases outside the gene matches. CDR1 is MNHEY and CDR2 is SVGAGI in the germline V gene. The DNA of the CDR3 is TGTGCCAGCAGTTACTTGGACAGGGGCTACGCTTTCTTT. Its protein product is CASSYLDRGYAFF.

This clonotype was counted a few times. V usage is TRBV6-1 and J usage is TRBJ1-2; the match to TRBD1 covers 7 bases. Germline lookup yields CDR1 MNHNS and CDR2 SASEGT. Trimming at V came to 6 bases and at J to 2 bases, leaving 6 bases not matched to a gene. This CDR3 comprises 14 residues. CDR3 DNA sequence: TGTGCCAGCAGGGCAGGGGGAGTCAACTATGGCTACACCTTC. It specifies CASRAGGVNYGYTF.

The V call is TRBV29-1, the J call TRBJ2-3; 11 bases map to TRBD2. Trimming removed 6 bases from V and 5 bases from J; junction bases left unmatched: 4. CDR3 size: 13 residues. From germline, CDR1 is SQVTM and CDR2 ANQGSEA. The CDR3 reads CSVYGLAGDTQYF. The CDR3 nucleotides are TGCAGCGTGTATGGACTAGCGGGAGATACGCAGTATTTT.